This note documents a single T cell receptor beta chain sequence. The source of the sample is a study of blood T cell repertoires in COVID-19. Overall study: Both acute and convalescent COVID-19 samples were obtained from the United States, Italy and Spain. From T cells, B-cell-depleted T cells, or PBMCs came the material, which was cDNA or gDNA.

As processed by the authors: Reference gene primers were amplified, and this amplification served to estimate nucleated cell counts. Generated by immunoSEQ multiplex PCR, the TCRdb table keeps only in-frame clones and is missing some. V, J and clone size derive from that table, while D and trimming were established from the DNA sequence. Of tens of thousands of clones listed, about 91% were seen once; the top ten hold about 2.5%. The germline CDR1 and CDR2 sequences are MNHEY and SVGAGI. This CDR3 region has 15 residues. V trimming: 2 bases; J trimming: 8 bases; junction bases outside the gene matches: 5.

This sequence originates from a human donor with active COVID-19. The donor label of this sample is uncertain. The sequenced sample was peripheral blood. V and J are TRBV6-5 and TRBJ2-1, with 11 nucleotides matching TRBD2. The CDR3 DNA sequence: TGTGCCAGCAGTTACCGGCTAGCGGGGGGACATGAGCAGTTCTTC. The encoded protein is CASSYRLAGGHEQFF.